Below, 24 T cell receptor beta chains from the same sample are listed, as sequenced in a study of cytomegalovirus exposure and HLA in healthy donors (dated by TCRdb to 2016 to 2017). The method behind the library was the immunoSEQ multiplex PCR assay. A mixture of 60 forward primers for TCR Vbeta segments and 13 reverse primers for TCR Jbeta segments was used in the multiplex PCR. TCRdb obtained this table from immuneACCESS and retained in-frame rearrangements with V and J assigned. These tables miss some clones; where compared with another copy, unresolved V genes account for less than half of the shortfall, and the remainder is unexplained. The sample table shows 150,000 to 200,000 clones, and roughly 80% are seen once. Around 13% of the sample belongs to the ten largest clones. What was sequenced was PBMCs. The receptor source for this set is a woman aged 45-65 years in good health and CMV-seropositive.

This sequence joins TRBV7-9 and TRBJ2-7, with 9 bases that match TRBD1. Germline V gives CDR1 SEHNR, CDR2 FQNEAQ (reference sequence). V gave up 4 bases and J gave up 0 bases; unmatched junction bases: 10. This CDR3 is built from 17 residues. The chain's CDR3 is CASSSDHWDRDSYEQYF. The CDR3 region has the DNA TGTGCCAGCAGCTCCGACCATTGGGACAGGGACTCCTACGAGCAGTACTTC.

This sequence joins TRBV5-1 and TRBJ2-5; 9 bases map to TRBD2. The CDR3 is 17 amino acids. Germline V lookup: CDR1 SGHRS, CDR2 YFSETQ. V trimming: 0 bases; J trimming: 5 bases; junction bases outside the gene matches: 11. CDR3 sequence: CASSLAPGLAFVETQYF. Written as DNA, the CDR3 is TGCGCCAGCAGCTTGGCACCGGGACTAGCCTTCGTGGAGACCCAGTACTTC.

This clone was counted a few times. V gene TRBV29-1 combines with J gene TRBJ2-7; perhaps TRBD1 as D (7 bases). The CDR3 covers 14 residues. Trimming left V 2 bases short and J 3 bases short, with 14 bases between. Per germline, CDR1 SQVTM and CDR2 ANQGSEA. Written as DNA, the CDR3 is TGCAGCGTTGAAACTCGCCAGGGGGGCTACGAGCAGTACTTC. Translation: CSVETRQGGYEQYF.

The chain has TRBV12-5 and TRBJ1-5; D not resolved. Germline CDR1 is LGHNT and CDR2 is FRNRAP. This CDR3 is built from 15 residues. The V end was cut by 0 bases, the J end by 5 bases, with 11 bases between. CDR3 protein: CASGLVRGDYQPQHF. The CDR3 bases are TGTGCTAGTGGTTTGGTACGCGGAGATTATCAGCCCCAGCATTTT.

The genes are TRBV2 and TRBJ1-5; perhaps TRBD1 as D (6 bases). Between the trimmed V and J ends, which lost 8 bases and 0 bases, there was a span of 11 bases. Germline CDR1 SNHLY, CDR2 FYNNEI. The CDR3 extends over 14 amino acids. CDR3 protein: CASSRTDSNQPQHF. In DNA, the CDR3 is TGTGCCAGCTCGCGGACAGATAGCAATCAGCCCCAGCATTTT. The variable domain in full, with the rest retrieved from reference TRBV2 and TRBJ1-5, is EPEVTQTPSHQVTQMGQEVILRCVPISNHLYFYWYRQILGQKVEFLVSFYNNEISEKSEIFDDQFSVERPDGSNFTLKIRSTKLEDSAMYFCASSRTDSNQPQHFGDGTRLSIL.

The V and J genes are TRBV5-4 and TRBJ1-1, with D possibly being TRBD1 (6 bases). Per the germline V gene, CDR1 is SGHNT and CDR2 is YYREEE (reference sequence). V lost 0 bases and J 4 bases, leaving 10 bases between the germline ends. CDR3 length equals 14 residues. CDR3: CASSLGARGTEAFF. CDR3 sequence (DNA): TGTGCCAGCAGCTTGGGGGCCAGGGGCACTGAAGCTTTCTTT.

This chain links TRBV27 with TRBJ2-3, with a possible D match to TRBD1 (5 bases). Germline loops: CDR1 MNHEY, CDR2 SMNVEV (reference sequence). Trimming cost V 2 bases and J 1 base, with 13 bases left between them. The CDR3 totals 16 residues. This CDR3 is CASSLRTTLGTDTQYF. CDR3 coding DNA: TGTGCCAGCAGTTTAAGGACAACACTCGGCACAGATACGCAGTATTTT.

The chain is built from TRBV7-8 and TRBJ1-5, with 7 bases matching TRBD1. Per the germline V gene, CDR1 is SGHVS and CDR2 is FQNEAQ. The CDR3 loop spans 15 amino acids. With 5 bases clipped from V and 6 bases from J, the junction kept 10 bases outside the gene matches. The CDR3, as DNA: TGTGCCAGCAGCACGGGGGGGACAGCTGCTCAGCCCCAGCATTTT. It specifies CASSTGGTAAQPQHF.

This chain connects TRBV2 to TRBJ1-1; a possible D gene is TRBD1 (6 bases). This CDR3 is built from 12 residues. The germline V gene has CDR1 SNHLY and CDR2 FYNNEI. V lost 4 bases to trimming and J lost 7 bases, with 10 bases between them. The CDR3 here is CASSGQGIEAFF. DNA of the CDR3: TGTGCCAGCAGTGGGCAGGGGATTGAAGCTTTCTTT.

The J gene is TRBJ1-1, the V gene TRBV6-1, with a weak D call TRBD1 (6 bases). This CDR3 has 14 amino acids. In germline, CDR1 is MNHNS, CDR2 SASEGT. V was cut by 6 bases and J by 4 bases, with 15 bases left in between. CDR3 coding DNA: TGTGCCAGCAGCCATACAGGGAAGGGCACTGAAGCTTTCTTT. Amino acid sequence: CASSHTGKGTEAFF.

Here the CDR3 DNA reads TGTGCCAGCAGTCCGGAGGGGAGTGGAGAGACCCAGTACTTC. Protein product: CASSPEGSGETQYF. This chain connects TRBV6-5 to TRBJ2-5; a weak D match, TRBD2 (6 bases). The CDR3 has 14 residues. The ends were cut back, 5 bases at V and 4 bases at J, with 14 bases in the middle. The germline V gene encodes CDR1 MNHEY and CDR2 SVGAGI.

V usage is TRBV5-5 and J usage is TRBJ1-5; a possible D gene is TRBD1 (5 bases). Germline assignment: CDR1 SGHKS and CDR2 YYEKEE (reference sequence). The CDR3 runs to 15 residues. The ends were cut back, 4 bases at V and 2 bases at J, with 13 bases in the middle. CDR3 in amino acids: CASSQGLMGNQPQHF. CDR3 sequence (DNA): TGTGCCAGCAGCCAGGGATTGATGGGCAATCAGCCCCAGCATTTT.

This clone was observed a few times. The V call is TRBV2, the J call TRBJ2-4, with 7 bases aligning to TRBD1. Trimming cost V 2 bases and J 3 bases; bases outside gene matches: 4. This CDR3 is 15 amino acids long. Germline CDR1 reads SNHLY; CDR2 reads FYNNEI. DNA of the CDR3: TGTGCCAGCAGTGAATTCGGGACAGACAAAAACATTCAGTACTTC. The encoded protein is CASSEFGTDKNIQYF.

This clone was seen just once. The rearrangement joins TRBV2 to TRBJ2-2; 7 nucleotides align to TRBD2. V lost 6 bases to trimming and J lost 7 bases; unmatched junction nucleotides: 8. This CDR3 spans 14 amino acids. Germline lookup yields CDR1 SNHLY and CDR2 FYNNEI. CDR3 sequence (DNA): TGTGCCAGCAGCCCCGGGAGGAAGGACGGGGAGCTGTTTTTT. This encodes CASSPGRKDGELFF. The full variable domain, completed using reference TRBV2 and TRBJ2-2, is EPEVTQTPSHQVTQMGQEVILRCVPISNHLYFYWYRQILGQKVEFLVSFYNNEISEKSEIFDDQFSVERPDGSNFTLKIRSTKLEDSAMYFCASSPGRKDGELFFGEGSRLTVL.

This rearrangement joins TRBV4-1 to TRBJ1-5; no clear D gene. Trimming took off 1 base at V and 5 bases at J, with 9 bases between the two ends. Per the germline V gene, CDR1 is MGHRA and CDR2 is YSYEKL. This CDR3 spans 14 amino acids. This chain's CDR3 is CASSQVTSDQPQHF. DNA of the CDR3: TGCGCCAGCAGCCAAGTTACCTCAGATCAGCCCCAGCATTTT.

J is TRBJ1-1 and V is TRBV2; D might be TRBD1 (5 bases). The CDR3 contains 14 residues. Germline V gene sequence: CDR1 SNHLY, CDR2 FYNNEI. Trimming shortened V by 4 bases and J by 0 bases, and 9 bases separated the two germline ends. This CDR3 reads CASSVQVMNTEAFF. The CDR3 DNA reads as TGTGCCAGCAGTGTACAGGTCATGAACACTGAAGCTTTCTTT.

This chain links TRBV5-4 with TRBJ2-2; TRBD2 agrees at 9 bases. Germline CDR1 and CDR2: SGHNT and YYREEE (reference sequence). There are 16 residues in the CDR3. Trimming took 6 bases from V and 4 from J; bases not matched to a gene: 10. CDR3 protein: CASTTGGGAGTGELFF. The CDR3 DNA sequence: TGTGCCAGCACCACCGGCGGGGGGGCCGGCACCGGGGAGCTGTTTTTT.

The chain recombines TRBV18 with TRBJ2-1, with 9 bases fitting TRBD1. Trimming cost V 0 bases and J 6 bases; bases outside gene matches: 3. The CDR3 covers 15 residues. Germline-derived CDR1 and CDR2 are KGHSH and LQKENI. The CDR3 coding sequence is TGTGCCAGCTCACCACCGACAGGGGGGGTCAATGAGCAGTTCTTC. Protein product: CASSPPTGGVNEQFF.

The CDR3 protein is CASCEVGGVGSPLHF. CDR3 in DNA: TGCGCCAGCTGCGAAGTGGGAGGGGTGGGATCACCCCTCCACTTT. The chain is built from TRBV4-1 and TRBJ1-6; maybe TRBD1 (5 bases). The CDR3 has 15 residues. Trimming left V 8 bases short and J 10 bases short, with 21 bases between. CDR1 is MGHRA, CDR2 YSYEKL, per germline.

The rearrangement uses TRBV5-6 and TRBJ2-5, with a weak D call TRBD2 (7 bases). CDR1 is SGHDT and CDR2 is YYEEEE in the germline V gene. V lost 1 base to trimming and J lost 11 bases, with 15 bases between them. This CDR3 is 13 amino acids long. CDR3 loop: CASSLRGGGEQYF. CDR3 nucleotides: TGTGCCAGCAGCTTGAGGGGAGGGGGTGAGCAGTACTTC.

This chain joins TRBV18 and TRBJ2-7, with D hard to call. V lost 3 bases and J 7 bases, leaving 10 bases between the germline ends. The germline gives CDR1 KGHSH, CDR2 LQKENI. The CDR3 consists of 12 residues. Here the CDR3 DNA reads TGTGCCAGCTCACCTTCGAGTTGGGAGCAGTACTTC. Its protein is CASSPSSWEQYF.

The V gene is TRBV10-2, the J gene TRBJ2-7; the match to TRBD2 covers 7 bases. The CDR3 has 15 residues. V dropped 2 bases and J dropped 5; count of bases not matched to a gene: 9. Germline V gives CDR1 WSHSY, CDR2 SAAADI. In nucleotides, the CDR3 is TGCGCCAGCAGTGAGGCGAGCGGGGTCCTAAACGAGCAGTACTTC. It is translated as CASSEASGVLNEQYF.

The CDR3 nucleotides are TGTGCCAGCAGCAATACAGGGGAGCAGTACTTC. It codes for CASSNTGEQYF. This rearrangement joins TRBV5-4 to TRBJ2-7; TRBD1 might be the D (6 bases). The germline V gene has CDR1 SGHNT and CDR2 YYREEE (reference sequence). The CDR3 has 11 amino acids. V dropped 4 bases and J dropped 7 bases, with 9 bases sitting between them.

The chain couples TRBV2 to TRBJ2-7; D remains unclear. The CDR3 consists of 11 residues. Germline loops: CDR1 SNHLY, CDR2 FYNNEI. V was pared by 4 bases and J by 5 bases, with 6 bases between. CDR3 bases: TGTGCCAGCAGTGTAGTCCACGAGCAGTACTTC. Translated: CASSVVHEQYF. The full variable domain, its missing parts supplied by reference TRBV2 and TRBJ2-7, is EPEVTQTPSHQVTQMGQEVILRCVPISNHLYFYWYRQILGQKVEFLVSFYNNEISEKSEIFDDQFSVERPDGSNFTLKIRSTKLEDSAMYFCASSVVHEQYFGPGTRLTVT.